The 21 T cell receptor beta chains presented below share a single source sample, sequenced in a study of T cell repertoires in cytomegalovirus infection. The antigens of these receptors remain unknown. TCRdb recomputed calls from the reads with MiXCR, one row per CDR3 protein. The sample has approximately 990,000 distinct CDR3 sequences; roughly 30% are singletons. This specimen consisted of cultured CD8+ T cells from PBMCs, obtained from culture after CMV antigen stimulation. These receptor sequences come from a human donor in good health (CMV status not recorded). Some clones in this sample may be carry-over from other donors' samples.

CDR3 loop: CASSRTGEFQPQHF. CDR3 sequence (DNA): TGTGCCAGCAGTCGGACAGGCGAGTTTCAGCCCCAGCATTTT. The chain employs TRBV27 and TRBJ1-5; 7 nucleotides line up with TRBD1. Trimming cost V 5 bases and J 6 bases; bases outside gene matches: 7. Germline CDR1 reads MNHEY; CDR2 reads SMNVEV (reference sequence). The CDR3 has 14 residues.

V usage is TRBV6-2 or TRBV6-3 and J usage is TRBJ2-7, with 9 bases matching TRBD1. The germline V gene encodes CDR1 MNHEY and CDR2 SVGEGT. V lost 6 bases and J lost 4; bases outside the gene matches: 13. This CDR3 has 16 amino acids. The CDR3 spells CASSGLRQGEWYEQYV. CDR3 sequence (DNA): TGTGCCAGCAGCGGCCTACGACAGGGGGAATGGTACGAGCAGTACGTC.

The chain is built from TRBV7-6 and TRBJ1-1; no reliable D call. This CDR3 has 13 amino acids. Germline V gives CDR1 SGHVS, CDR2 FNYEAQ. V lost 0 bases to trimming and J lost 6 bases, with 8 bases between them. The CDR3 DNA sequence: TGTGCCAGCAGCTTAGCGAACACCGCTGAAGCTTTCTTT. It is translated as CASSLANTAEAFF.

On this clonotype itself: A much bigger clone sits one base away, suggesting this may be a read error. This chain uses TRBV2 with TRBJ1-2; D remains unclear. This CDR3 is 11 amino acids long. Germline V lookup: CDR1 SNHLY, CDR2 FYNNEI. This CDR3 is CASIANYVYTF. The CDR3 DNA follows: TGTGCCAGCATTGCTAACTATGTCTACACCTTC.

The V gene is TRBV29-1, the J gene TRBJ2-3; no clear D. The CDR3 runs 12 residues. V dropped 5 bases and J dropped 1 base, with 7 bases sitting between them. Germline values: CDR1 SQVTM, CDR2 ANQGSEA. CDR3 sequence: CSVLHRTDTQYF. In nucleotides, the CDR3 is TGCAGCGTTTTGCACCGCACAGATACGCAGTATTTT.

This clonotype appeared a few times. The chain is built from TRBV10-2 and TRBJ2-1; D call uncertain. This CDR3 spans 14 amino acids. Germline loops: CDR1 WSHSY, CDR2 SAAADI. V was pared by 2 bases and J by 6 bases, with 11 bases between. The CDR3 nucleotides are TGCGCCAGCAGTGAGGGGATTTCCGGCAATGAGCAGTTCTTC. It codes for CASSEGISGNEQFF.

The chain employs TRBV7-9 and TRBJ1-2; D gene uncertain. Per the germline V gene, CDR1 is SEHNR and CDR2 is FQNEAQ (reference sequence). The CDR3 has 14 amino acids. The V and J ends lost 1 base and 4 bases respectively, with 10 bases between them. The CDR3 reads CASSLVGTPYGYTF. Here the CDR3 DNA reads TGTGCCAGCAGCTTAGTCGGCACCCCCTATGGCTACACCTTC.

In this sample, this clonotype turned up many times. The chain has TRBV12-3 or TRBV12-4 and TRBJ2-2; possible D gene TRBD1, 6 bases. The CDR3 totals 14 residues. Deletions cut 8 bases from V and 5 bases from J, with 15 bases between. CDR3 amino acids: CASVEPTGTGELFF. DNA for the CDR3: TGTGCCAGCGTAGAACCGACAGGTACCGGGGAGCTGTTTTTT.

The J gene is TRBJ2-1, the V gene TRBV6-2 or TRBV6-3; unclear D gene. There are 12 residues in the CDR3. Trimming stripped 5 bases from V and 10 bases from J, with 12 bases between. CDR1 MNHEY and CDR2 SVGEGT come from the germline V gene. CDR3: CASSALGYEQFF. CDR3 DNA: TGTGCCAGCAGTGCCTTGGGGTACGAGCAGTTCTTC.

The J gene is TRBJ1-5, the V gene TRBV5-6; maybe TRBD1 (5 bases). This CDR3 has 15 amino acids. Germline V gene lookup returns CDR1 SGHDT and CDR2 YYEEEE. Trimming cost V 6 bases and J 2 bases, with 15 bases left between them. In DNA form, the CDR3 reads TGTGCCAGCATGAGATGGGGACGAGGCAATCAGCCCCAGCATTTT. It codes for CASMRWGRGNQPQHF.

This clonotype was recorded a few times. The chain carries TRBV25-1 and TRBJ1-4; D is possibly TRBD1 (6 bases). Germline V gives CDR1 MGHDK, CDR2 SYGVNS. The V and J ends lost 4 bases and 6 bases respectively, with 12 bases between them. CDR3 length: 14 amino acids. CDR3 DNA sequence: TGTGCCAGCAGTGGCCGGGACAACGATGAAAAACTGTTTTTT. It yields the protein CASSGRDNDEKLFF.

This clonotype was seen a handful of times. V gene TRBV7-9 combines with J gene TRBJ2-3; no firm D call. The length of the CDR3 is 14 residues. The germline V and J ends were trimmed by 1 base and 2 bases, with 7 bases remaining between them. In germline, CDR1 is SEHNR, CDR2 FQNEAQ (reference sequence). CDR3 sequence: CASSLDGVTDTQYF. The CDR3 DNA is TGTGCCAGCAGCTTAGATGGGGTCACAGATACGCAGTATTTT.

The chain uses TRBV29-1 and TRBJ2-3; the D gene could be TRBD1 or TRBD2 (6 bases each). CDR1 and CDR2 from the germline V gene are SQVTM and ANQGSEA. Trimming stripped 4 bases from V and 5 bases from J, with 10 bases between. The CDR3 runs to 12 residues. CDR3 amino acids: CSVAEGGDTQYF. The CDR3 DNA reads TGCAGCGTTGCGGAGGGGGGAGATACGCAGTATTTT.

This chain connects TRBV20-1 to TRBJ2-7; perhaps TRBD2 as D (7 bases). The germline gives CDR1 DFQATT, CDR2 SNEGSKA (reference sequence). The CDR3 totals 12 residues. Trimming stripped 6 bases from V and 5 bases from J, with 14 bases between. CDR3 amino acids: CSANIGGHEQYF. CDR3 coding DNA: TGCAGTGCCAATATCGGGGGGCACGAGCAGTACTTC.

This clonotype came up many times. CDR3 sequence (DNA): TGTGCCACCAGCAGAGATAGGACGAACACTGAAGCTTTCTTT. Encoded protein: CATSRDRTNTEAFF. The genes are TRBV15 and TRBJ1-1; D is ambiguous. The germline CDR1 and CDR2 sequences are LNHNV and YYDKDF (reference sequence). This CDR3 contains 14 residues. The V and J ends lost 0 bases and 1 base respectively, with 6 bases between them.

V usage is TRBV19 and J usage is TRBJ1-2, with 11 positions matching TRBD1. The CDR3 consists of 14 residues. The trim removed 5 bases at V and 7 bases at J, leaving 6 bases unmatched. Germline V gene data show CDR1 as LNHDA and CDR2 as SQIVND (reference sequence). The DNA of the CDR3 is TGTGCCAGTAGTTTTGGGACAGGGGGTAGTGGCTACACCTTC. Protein: CASSFGTGGSGYTF.

This clonotype was counted a few times. CDR3 region: CASSLARGGRPDRQVRNTEAFF. Here the CDR3 DNA reads TGTGCCAGCAGCTTAGCGCGGGGGGGGAGACCCGACCGACAGGTTCGGAACACTGAAGCTTTCTTT. V and J are TRBV7-6 and TRBJ1-1; D may be TRBD1 (6 bases). The CDR3 spans 22 residues. In germline, CDR1 is SGHVS, CDR2 FNYEAQ. With 0 bases removed from V and 1 base from J, the gap between germline ends came to 30 bases.

In DNA form, the CDR3 reads TGTGCCAGCAGCTCCCTGACTAGCGGGGAAGAGACCCAGTACTTC. Its protein product is CASSSLTSGEETQYF. The J gene is TRBJ2-5, the V gene TRBV5-4; 11 positions agree with TRBD2. The V segment lost 3 bases and the J segment 3 bases; nucleotides outside the gene matches: 4. The CDR3 length is 15 residues. Germline CDR1 is SGHNT and CDR2 is YYREEE (reference sequence).

Ten or more counts support this clonotype. In nucleotides, the CDR3 is TGTGCCAGCAGCCCACGACCTGATGAAGCTTTCTTT. Protein product: CASSPRPDEAFF. V is TRBV5-4 and J is TRBJ1-1; D not certain. The CDR3 covers 12 residues. Germline V lookup: CDR1 SGHNT, CDR2 YYREEE (reference sequence). Trimming pared 4 bases from V and 7 bases from J, leaving 11 bases between.

The chain combines TRBV6-5 with TRBJ1-1; D unclear. The germline V gene encodes CDR1 MNHEY and CDR2 SVGAGI. The germline V and J ends were trimmed by 2 bases and 1 base, with 5 bases remaining between them. This CDR3 has 13 amino acids. This chain's CDR3 is CASSYNRNTEAFF. The CDR3 DNA reads as TGTGCCAGCAGTTACAATAGGAACACTGAAGCTTTCTTT.

The V gene is TRBV27, the J gene TRBJ1-1, with D perhaps TRBD1 (5 bases). The CDR3 runs 14 residues. V was cut by 7 bases and J by 5 bases, with 17 bases left in between. Germline CDR1 is MNHEY and CDR2 is SMNVEV (reference sequence). The CDR3 protein is CASKPGTWGTEAFF. The CDR3 DNA sequence: TGTGCCAGCAAACCCGGGACCTGGGGAACTGAAGCTTTCTTT.